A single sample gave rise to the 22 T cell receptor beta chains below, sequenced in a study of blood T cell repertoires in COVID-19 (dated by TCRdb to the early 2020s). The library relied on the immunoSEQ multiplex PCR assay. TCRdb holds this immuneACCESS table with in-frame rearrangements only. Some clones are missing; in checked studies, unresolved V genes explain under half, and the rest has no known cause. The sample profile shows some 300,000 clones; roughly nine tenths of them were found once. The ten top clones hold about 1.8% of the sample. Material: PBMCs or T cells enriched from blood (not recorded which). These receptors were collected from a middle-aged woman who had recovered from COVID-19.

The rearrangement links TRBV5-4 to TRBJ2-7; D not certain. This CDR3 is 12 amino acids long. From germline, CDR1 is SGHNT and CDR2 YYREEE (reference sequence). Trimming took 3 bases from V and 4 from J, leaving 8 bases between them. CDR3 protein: CASSYDNYEQYF. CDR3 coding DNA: TGTGCCAGCAGCTACGACAATTACGAGCAGTACTTC.

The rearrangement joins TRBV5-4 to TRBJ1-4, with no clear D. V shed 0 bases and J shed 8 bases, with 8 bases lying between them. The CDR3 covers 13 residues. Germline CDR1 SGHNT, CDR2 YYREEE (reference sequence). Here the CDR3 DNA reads TGTGCCAGCAGCTTGGTCGGAGAAGAAAAACTGTTTTTT. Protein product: CASSLVGEEKLFF. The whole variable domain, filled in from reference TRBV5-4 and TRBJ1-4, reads ETGVTQSPTHLIKTRGQQVTLRCSSQSGHNTVSWYQQALGQGPQFIFQYYREEENGRGNFPPRFSGLQFPNYSSELNVNALELDDSALYLCASSLVGEEKLFFGSGTQLSVL.

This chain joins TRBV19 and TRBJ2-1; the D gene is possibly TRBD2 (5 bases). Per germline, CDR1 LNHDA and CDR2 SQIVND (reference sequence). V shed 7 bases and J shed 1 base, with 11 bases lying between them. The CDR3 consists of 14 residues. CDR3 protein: CASKEARSYNEQFF. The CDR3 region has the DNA TGTGCCAGTAAGGAGGCGCGGTCCTACAATGAGCAGTTCTTC.

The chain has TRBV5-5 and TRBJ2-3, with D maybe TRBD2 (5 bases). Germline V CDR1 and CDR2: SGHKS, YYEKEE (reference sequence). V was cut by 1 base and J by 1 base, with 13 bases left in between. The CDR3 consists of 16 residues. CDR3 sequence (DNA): TGTGCCAGCAGCTTGAAACGGGGTGACCGCACAGATACGCAGTATTTT. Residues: CASSLKRGDRTDTQYF.

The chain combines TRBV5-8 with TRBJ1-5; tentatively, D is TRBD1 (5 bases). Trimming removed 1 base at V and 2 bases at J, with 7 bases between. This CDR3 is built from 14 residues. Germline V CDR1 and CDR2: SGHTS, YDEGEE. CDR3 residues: CASSLRGGNQPQHF. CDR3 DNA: TGTGCCAGCAGCTTGCGGGGGGGCAATCAGCCCCAGCATTTT.

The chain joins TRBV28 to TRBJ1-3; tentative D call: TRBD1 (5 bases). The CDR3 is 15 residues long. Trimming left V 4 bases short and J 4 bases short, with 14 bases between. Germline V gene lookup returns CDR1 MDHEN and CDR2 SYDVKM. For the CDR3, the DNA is TGTGCCAGCAGTTCCCCAGGGAGGGTCGGAAACACCATATATTTT. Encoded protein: CASSSPGRVGNTIYF.

The chain's CDR3 is CASSPQLGTGASNEQYF. Here the CDR3 DNA reads TGTGCCAGCAGTCCACAATTAGGGACAGGGGCCTCAAACGAGCAGTACTTC. The chain is built from TRBV25-1 and TRBJ2-7, with 10 bases that match TRBD1. CDR3 size: 17 residues. Germline loops: CDR1 MGHDK, CDR2 SYGVNS. V was clipped by 5 bases and J by 5 bases; unmatched bases: 15.

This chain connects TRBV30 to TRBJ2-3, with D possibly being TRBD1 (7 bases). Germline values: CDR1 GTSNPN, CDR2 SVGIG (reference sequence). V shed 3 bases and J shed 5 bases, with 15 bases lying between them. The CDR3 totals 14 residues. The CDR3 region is CAWSNGGGEDTQYF. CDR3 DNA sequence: TGTGCCTGGAGCAATGGAGGGGGCGAAGATACGCAGTATTTT.

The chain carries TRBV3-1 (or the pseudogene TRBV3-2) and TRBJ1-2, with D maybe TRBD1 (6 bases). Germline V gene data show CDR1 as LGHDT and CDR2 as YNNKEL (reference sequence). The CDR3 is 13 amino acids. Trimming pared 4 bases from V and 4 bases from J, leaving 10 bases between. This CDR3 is CASSPRGFYGYTF. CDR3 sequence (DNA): TGTGCCAGCAGCCCAAGGGGGTTCTATGGCTACACCTTC.

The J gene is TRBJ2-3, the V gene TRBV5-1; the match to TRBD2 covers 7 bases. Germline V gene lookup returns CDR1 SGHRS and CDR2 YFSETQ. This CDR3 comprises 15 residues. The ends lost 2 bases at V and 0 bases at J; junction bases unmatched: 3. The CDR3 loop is CASSLSGASTDTQYF. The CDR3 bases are TGCGCCAGCAGCTTAAGCGGGGCCAGCACAGATACGCAGTATTTT. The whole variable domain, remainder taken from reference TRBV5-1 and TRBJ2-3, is KAGVTQTPRYLIKTRGQQVTLSCSPISGHRSVSWYQQTPGQGLQFLFEYFSETQRNKGNFPGRFSGRQFSNSRSEMNVSTLELGDSALYLCASSLSGASTDTQYFGPGTRLTVL.

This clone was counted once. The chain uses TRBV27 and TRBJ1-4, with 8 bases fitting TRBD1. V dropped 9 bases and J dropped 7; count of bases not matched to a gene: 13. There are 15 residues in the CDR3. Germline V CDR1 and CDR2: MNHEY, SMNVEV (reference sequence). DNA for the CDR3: TGTGCCAGGATCCGGACGGACAGGGATAGTGAAAAACTGTTTTTT. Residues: CARIRTDRDSEKLFF.

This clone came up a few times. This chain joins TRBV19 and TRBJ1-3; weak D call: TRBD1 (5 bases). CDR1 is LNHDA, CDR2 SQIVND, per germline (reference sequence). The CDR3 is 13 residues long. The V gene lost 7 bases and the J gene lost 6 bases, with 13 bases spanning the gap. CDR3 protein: CASTQGSANTIYF. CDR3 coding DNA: TGTGCCAGTACTCAGGGTTCGGCAAACACCATATATTTT.

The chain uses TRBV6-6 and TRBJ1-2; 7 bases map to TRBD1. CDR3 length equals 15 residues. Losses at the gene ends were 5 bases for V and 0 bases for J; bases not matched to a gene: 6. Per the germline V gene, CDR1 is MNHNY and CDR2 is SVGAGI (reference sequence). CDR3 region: CASSRQGVSNYGYTF. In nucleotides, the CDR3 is TGTGCCAGCAGTAGACAGGGTGTCTCTAACTATGGCTACACCTTC.

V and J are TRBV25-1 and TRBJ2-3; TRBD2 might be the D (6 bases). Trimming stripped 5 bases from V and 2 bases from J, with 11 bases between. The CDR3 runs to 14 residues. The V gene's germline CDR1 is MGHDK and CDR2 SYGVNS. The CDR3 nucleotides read TGTGCCAGCAGTCCTACGGGGGACACAGATACGCAGTATTTT. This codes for CASSPTGDTDTQYF.

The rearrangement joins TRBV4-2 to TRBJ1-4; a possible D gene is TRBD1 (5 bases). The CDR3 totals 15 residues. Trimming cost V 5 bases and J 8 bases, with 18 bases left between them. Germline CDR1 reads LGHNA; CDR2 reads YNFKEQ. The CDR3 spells CASSEGQTGGEKLFF. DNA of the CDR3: TGTGCCAGCAGCGAAGGCCAAACAGGAGGGGAAAAACTGTTTTTT.

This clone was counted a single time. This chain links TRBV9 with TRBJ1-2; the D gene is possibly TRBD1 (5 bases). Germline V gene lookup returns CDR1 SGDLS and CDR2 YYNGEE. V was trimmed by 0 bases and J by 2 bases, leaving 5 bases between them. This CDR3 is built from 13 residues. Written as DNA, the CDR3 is TGTGCCAGCAGCGTAGAGGGGAACTATGGCTACACCTTC. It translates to CASSVEGNYGYTF.

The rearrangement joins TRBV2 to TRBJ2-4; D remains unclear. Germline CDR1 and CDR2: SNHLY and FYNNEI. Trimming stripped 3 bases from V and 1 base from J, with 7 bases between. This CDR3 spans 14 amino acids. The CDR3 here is CASSEAEAKNIQYF. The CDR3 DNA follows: TGTGCCAGCAGTGAGGCGGAGGCCAAAAACATTCAGTACTTC.

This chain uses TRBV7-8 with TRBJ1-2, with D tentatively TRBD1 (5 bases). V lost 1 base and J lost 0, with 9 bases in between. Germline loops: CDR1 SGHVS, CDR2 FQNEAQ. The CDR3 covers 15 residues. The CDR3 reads CASSLVQGTNYGYTF. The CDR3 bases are TGTGCCAGCAGCTTAGTCCAGGGTACTAACTATGGCTACACCTTC. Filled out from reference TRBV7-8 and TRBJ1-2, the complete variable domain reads GAGVSQSPRYKVAKRGQDVALRCDPISGHVSLFWYQQALGQGPEFLTYFQNEAQLDKSGLPSDRFFAERPEGSVSTLKIQRTQQEDSAVYLCASSLVQGTNYGYTFGSGTRLTVV.

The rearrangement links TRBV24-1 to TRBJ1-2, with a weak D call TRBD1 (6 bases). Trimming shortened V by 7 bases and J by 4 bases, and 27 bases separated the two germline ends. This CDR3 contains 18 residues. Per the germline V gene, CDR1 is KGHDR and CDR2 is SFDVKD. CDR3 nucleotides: TGTGCCACCAGCTCGCCGGGGGGCCGTCTCAACGTGTGCTATGGCTACACCTTC. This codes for CATSSPGGRLNVCYGYTF.

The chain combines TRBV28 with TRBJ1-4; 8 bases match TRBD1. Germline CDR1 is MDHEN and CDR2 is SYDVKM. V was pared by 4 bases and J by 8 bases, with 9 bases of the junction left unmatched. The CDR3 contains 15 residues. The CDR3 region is CASSSPGQAREKLFF. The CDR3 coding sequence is TGTGCCAGCAGTTCCCCGGGACAGGCTCGAGAAAAACTGTTTTTT.

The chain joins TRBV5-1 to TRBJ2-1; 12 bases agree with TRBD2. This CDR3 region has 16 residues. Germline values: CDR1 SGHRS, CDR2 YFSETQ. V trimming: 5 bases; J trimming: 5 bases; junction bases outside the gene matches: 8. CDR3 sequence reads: CASRRRLAGEDNEQFF. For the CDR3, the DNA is TGCGCCAGCAGGCGAAGACTAGCGGGAGAAGACAATGAGCAGTTCTTC. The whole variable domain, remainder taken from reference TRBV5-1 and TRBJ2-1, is KAGVTQTPRYLIKTRGQQVTLSCSPISGHRSVSWYQQTPGQGLQFLFEYFSETQRNKGNFPGRFSGRQFSNSRSEMNVSTLELGDSALYLCASRRRLAGEDNEQFFGPGTRLTVL.

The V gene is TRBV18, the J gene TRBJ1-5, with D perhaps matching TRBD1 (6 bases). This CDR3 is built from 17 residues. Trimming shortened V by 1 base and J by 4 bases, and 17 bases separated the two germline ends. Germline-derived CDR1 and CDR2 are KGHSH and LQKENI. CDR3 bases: TGTGCCAGCTCACCACAGGGGGGGGCAGGAGGAAATCAGCCCCAGCATTTT. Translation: CASSPQGGAGGNQPQHF.